This T cell receptor beta chain came from a study of blood T cell repertoires in COVID-19. Study in general: Researchers got acute and convalescent COVID-19 samples from the United States, Italy and Spain. T cells, B-cell-depleted T cells, or PBMCs supplied cDNA or gDNA.

Adults between roughly 18 and 89 years of age took part from 24 US areas. Here immunoSEQ multiplex PCR was the method, and the copy in TCRdb shows in-frame clones only, minus some. The top ten clones hold 6% to 7.5% of a sample with 210,000 or so clones, 80% of them seen once. The sequenced sample consisted of PBMCs or T cells enriched from blood (not recorded which). This clonotype originated in a middle-aged woman with acute COVID-19.

The CDR3 DNA reads as TGTGCCAGCAGTCCCCCCGGCGGGGGCACTGAAGCTTTCTTT. As protein: CASSPPGGGTEAFF. The genes are TRBV6-5 and TRBJ1-1; a weak D match, TRBD1 (5 bases). This CDR3 has 14 residues. Trimming shortened V by 5 bases and J by 4 bases, and 14 bases separated the two germline ends. Germline V lookup: CDR1 MNHEY, CDR2 SVGAGI.